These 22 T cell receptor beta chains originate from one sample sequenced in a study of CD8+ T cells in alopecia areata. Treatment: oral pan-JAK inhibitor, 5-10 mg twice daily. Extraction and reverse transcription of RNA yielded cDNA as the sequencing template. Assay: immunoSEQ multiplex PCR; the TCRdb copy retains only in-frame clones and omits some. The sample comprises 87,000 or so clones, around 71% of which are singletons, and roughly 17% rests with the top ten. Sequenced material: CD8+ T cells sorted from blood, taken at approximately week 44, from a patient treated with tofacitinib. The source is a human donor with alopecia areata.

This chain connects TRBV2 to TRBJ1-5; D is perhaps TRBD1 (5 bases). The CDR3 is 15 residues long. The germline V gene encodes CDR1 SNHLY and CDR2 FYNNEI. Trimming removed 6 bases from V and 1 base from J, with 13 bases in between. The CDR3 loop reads CASSPTGASNQPQHF. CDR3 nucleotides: TGTGCCAGCAGCCCGACCGGGGCAAGCAATCAGCCCCAGCATTTT.

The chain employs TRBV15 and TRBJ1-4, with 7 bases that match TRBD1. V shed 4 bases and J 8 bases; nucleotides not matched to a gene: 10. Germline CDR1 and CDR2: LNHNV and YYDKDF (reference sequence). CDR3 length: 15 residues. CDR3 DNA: TGTGCCACCAGCATGCCGACAGGGAATGGCGAAAAACTGTTTTTT. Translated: CATSMPTGNGEKLFF. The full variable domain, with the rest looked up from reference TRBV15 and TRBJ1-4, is DAMVIQNPRYQVTQFGKPVTLSCSQTLNHNVMYWYQQKSSQAPKLLFHYYDKDFNNEADTPDNFQSRRPNTSFCFLDIRSPGLGDTAMYLCATSMPTGNGEKLFFGSGTQLSVL.

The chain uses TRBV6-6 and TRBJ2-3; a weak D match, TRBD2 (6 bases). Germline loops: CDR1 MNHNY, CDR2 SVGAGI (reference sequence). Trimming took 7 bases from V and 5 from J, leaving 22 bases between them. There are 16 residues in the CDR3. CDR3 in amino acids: CASTGRGGLALDTQYF. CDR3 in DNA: TGTGCCAGCACAGGACGAGGAGGGCTAGCCTTAGATACGCAGTATTTT.

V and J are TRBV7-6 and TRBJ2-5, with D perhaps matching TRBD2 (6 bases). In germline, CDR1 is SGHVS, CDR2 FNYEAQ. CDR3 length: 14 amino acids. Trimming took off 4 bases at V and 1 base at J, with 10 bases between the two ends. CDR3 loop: CASSYPGGQETQYF. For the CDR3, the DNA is TGTGCCAGCAGCTACCCCGGGGGCCAAGAGACCCAGTACTTC.

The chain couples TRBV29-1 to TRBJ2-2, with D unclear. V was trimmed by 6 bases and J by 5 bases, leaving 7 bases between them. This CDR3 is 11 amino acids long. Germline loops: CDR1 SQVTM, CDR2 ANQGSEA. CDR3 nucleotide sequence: TGCAGCGTCACATTGACCGGGGAGCTGTTTTTT. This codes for CSVTLTGELFF.

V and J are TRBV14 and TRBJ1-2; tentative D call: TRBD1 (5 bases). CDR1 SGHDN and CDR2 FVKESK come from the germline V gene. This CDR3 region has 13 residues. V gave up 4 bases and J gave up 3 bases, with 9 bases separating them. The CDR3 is CASSRRQYYGYTF. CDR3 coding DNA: TGTGCCAGCAGCCGTAGACAGTACTATGGCTACACCTTC. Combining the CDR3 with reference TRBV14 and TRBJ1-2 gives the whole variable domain EAGVTQFPSHSVIEKGQTVTLRCDPISGHDNLYWYRRVMGKEIKFLLHFVKESKQDESGMPNNRFLAERTGGTYSTLKVQPAELEDSGVYFCASSRRQYYGYTFGSGTRLTVV.

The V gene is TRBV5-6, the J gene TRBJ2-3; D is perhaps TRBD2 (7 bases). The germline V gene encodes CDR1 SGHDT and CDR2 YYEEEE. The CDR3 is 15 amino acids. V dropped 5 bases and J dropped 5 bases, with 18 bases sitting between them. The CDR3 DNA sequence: TGTGCCAGCAGACCGGCGGTCGGGGGGCGAGATACGCAGTATTTT. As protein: CASRPAVGGRDTQYF.

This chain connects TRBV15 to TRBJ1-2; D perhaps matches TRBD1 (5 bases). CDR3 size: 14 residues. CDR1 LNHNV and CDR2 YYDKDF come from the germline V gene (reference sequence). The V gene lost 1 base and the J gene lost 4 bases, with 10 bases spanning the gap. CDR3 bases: TGTGCCACCAGCAGAGGGGGGGACCGCTATGGCTACACCTTC. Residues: CATSRGGDRYGYTF.

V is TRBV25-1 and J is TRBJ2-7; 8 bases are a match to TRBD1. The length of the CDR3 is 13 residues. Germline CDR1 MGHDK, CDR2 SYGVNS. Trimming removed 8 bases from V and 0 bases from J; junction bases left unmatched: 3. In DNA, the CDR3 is TGTGCCAGCTCCGGGACAGGCTCCTACGAGCAGTACTTC. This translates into CASSGTGSYEQYF.

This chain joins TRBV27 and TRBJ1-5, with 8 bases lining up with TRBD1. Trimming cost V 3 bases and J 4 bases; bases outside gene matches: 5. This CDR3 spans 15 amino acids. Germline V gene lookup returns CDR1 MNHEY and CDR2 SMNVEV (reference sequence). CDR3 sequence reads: CASSLYRGRNQPQHF. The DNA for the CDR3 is TGTGCCAGCAGTTTGTACAGGGGGAGGAATCAGCCCCAGCATTTT.

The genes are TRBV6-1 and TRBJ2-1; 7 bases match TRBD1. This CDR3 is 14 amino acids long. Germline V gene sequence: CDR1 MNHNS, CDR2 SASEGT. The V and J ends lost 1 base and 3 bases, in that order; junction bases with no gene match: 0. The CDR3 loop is CASSEGDSYNEQFF. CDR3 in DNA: TGTGCCAGCAGTGAAGGGGACAGCTACAATGAGCAGTTCTTC.

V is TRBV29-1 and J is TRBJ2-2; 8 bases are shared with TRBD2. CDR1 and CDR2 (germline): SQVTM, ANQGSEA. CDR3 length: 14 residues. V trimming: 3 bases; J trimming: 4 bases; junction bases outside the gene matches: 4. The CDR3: CSVERGVSTGELFF. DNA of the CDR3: TGCAGCGTTGAGCGGGGGGTTAGCACCGGGGAGCTGTTTTTT.

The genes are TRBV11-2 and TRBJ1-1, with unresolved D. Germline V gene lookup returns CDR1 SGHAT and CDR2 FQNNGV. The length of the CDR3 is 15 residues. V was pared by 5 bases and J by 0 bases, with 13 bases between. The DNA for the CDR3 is TGTGCCAGCAGCCCCGGAGTTGGGCTGAACACTGAAGCTTTCTTT. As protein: CASSPGVGLNTEAFF.

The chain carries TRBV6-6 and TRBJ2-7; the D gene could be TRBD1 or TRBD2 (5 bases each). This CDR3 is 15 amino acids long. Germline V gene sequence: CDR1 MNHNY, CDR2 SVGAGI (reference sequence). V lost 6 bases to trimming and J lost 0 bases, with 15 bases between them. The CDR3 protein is CASRMTGATSYEQYF. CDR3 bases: TGTGCCAGCAGGATGACCGGGGCGACCTCCTACGAGCAGTACTTC.

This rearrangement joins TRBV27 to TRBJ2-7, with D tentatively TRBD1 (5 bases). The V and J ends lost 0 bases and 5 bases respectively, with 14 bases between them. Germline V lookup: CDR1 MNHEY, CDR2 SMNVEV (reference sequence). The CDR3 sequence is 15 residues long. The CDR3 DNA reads TGTGCCAGCAGTTTATCGGGGCCGCGGTGGGACGAGCAGTACTTC. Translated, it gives CASSLSGPRWDEQYF.

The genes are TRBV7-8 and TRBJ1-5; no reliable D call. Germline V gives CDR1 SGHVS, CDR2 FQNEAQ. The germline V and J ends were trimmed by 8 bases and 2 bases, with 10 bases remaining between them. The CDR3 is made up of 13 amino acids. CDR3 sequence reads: CASGPRRNQPQHF. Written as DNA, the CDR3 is TGTGCCAGCGGGCCGCGACGCAATCAGCCCCAGCATTTT.

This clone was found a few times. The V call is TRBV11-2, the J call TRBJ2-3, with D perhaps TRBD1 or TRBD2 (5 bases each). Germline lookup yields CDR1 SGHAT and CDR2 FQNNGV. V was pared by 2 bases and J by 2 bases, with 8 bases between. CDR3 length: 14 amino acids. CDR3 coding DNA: TGTGCCAGCAGCTTACGAGGGACCACAGATACGCAGTATTTT. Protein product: CASSLRGTTDTQYF.

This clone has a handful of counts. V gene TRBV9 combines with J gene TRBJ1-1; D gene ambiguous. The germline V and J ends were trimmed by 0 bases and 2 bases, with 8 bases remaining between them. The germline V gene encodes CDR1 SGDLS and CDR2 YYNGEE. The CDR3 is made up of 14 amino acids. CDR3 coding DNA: TGTGCCAGCAGCGTAGGGGATCGAAACACTGAAGCTTTCTTT. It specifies CASSVGDRNTEAFF.

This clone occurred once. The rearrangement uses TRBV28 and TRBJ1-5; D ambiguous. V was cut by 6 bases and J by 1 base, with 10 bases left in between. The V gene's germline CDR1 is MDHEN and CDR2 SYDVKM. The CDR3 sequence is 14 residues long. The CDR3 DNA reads TGTGCCAGCAGCCGCCGAATGAGCAATCAGCCCCAGCATTTT. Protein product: CASSRRMSNQPQHF.

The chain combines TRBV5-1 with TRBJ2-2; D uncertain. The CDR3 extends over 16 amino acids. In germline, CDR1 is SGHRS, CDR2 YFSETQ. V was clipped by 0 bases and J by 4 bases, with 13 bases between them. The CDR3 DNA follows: TGCGCCAGCAGCTTGGAAGAGGTCGGACGCACCGGGGAGCTGTTTTTT. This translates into CASSLEEVGRTGELFF.

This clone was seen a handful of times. The CDR3 is CSVVISGGETQYF. The CDR3, as DNA: TGCAGCGTTGTAATCAGCGGGGGAGAGACCCAGTACTTC. This chain uses TRBV29-1 with TRBJ2-5; 8 bases line up with TRBD2. The CDR3 totals 13 residues. Germline-derived CDR1 and CDR2 are SQVTM and ANQGSEA. V dropped 4 bases and J dropped 4; count of bases not matched to a gene: 5. The full variable domain, with the rest looked up from reference TRBV29-1 and TRBJ2-5, is SAVISQKPSRDICQRGTSLTIQCQVDSQVTMMFWYRQQPGQSLTLIATANQGSEATYESGFVIDKFPISRPNLTFSTLTVSNMSPEDSSIYLCSVVISGGETQYFGPGTRLLVL.

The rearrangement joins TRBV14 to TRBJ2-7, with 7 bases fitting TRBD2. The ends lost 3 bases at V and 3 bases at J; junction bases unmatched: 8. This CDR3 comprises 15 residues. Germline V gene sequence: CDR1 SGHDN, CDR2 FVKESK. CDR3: CASSQRRGLIYEQYF. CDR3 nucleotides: TGTGCCAGCAGCCAGAGACGGGGACTAATCTACGAGCAGTACTTC.